Each of the 17 T cell receptor beta chains below was sequenced from the same sample in a study of T cell responses to AZD1222 COVID-19 vaccine. TCRdb keeps only in-frame clones here, not all; method: immunoSEQ multiplex PCR. The table records 99,000 or so clones, 89% of them present only once. Sequenced here: peripheral blood, sampled 28 days after the second AZD1222 dose. The source is an adult who received the AZD1222 COVID-19 vaccine.

The rearrangement joins TRBV19 to TRBJ2-1, with a weak D call TRBD1 (5 bases). V shed 6 bases and J shed 8 bases, with 17 bases lying between them. This CDR3 has 14 residues. CDR1 and CDR2 (germline): LNHDA, SQIVND (reference sequence). The CDR3 protein is CASRGLRGWHEQFF. CDR3 coding DNA: TGTGCCAGTAGGGGGTTAAGGGGATGGCATGAGCAGTTCTTC.

J is TRBJ1-5 and V is TRBV2; 11 bases line up with TRBD1. The V gene's germline CDR1 is SNHLY and CDR2 FYNNEI. V gave up 6 bases and J gave up 6 bases; unmatched junction bases: 7. The CDR3 has 15 residues. CDR3 in DNA: TGTGCCAGCAGAGCGGACAGGGGGCGGATTCAGCCCCAGCATTTT. Protein product: CASRADRGRIQPQHF.

This clone was found once. The J gene is TRBJ2-1, the V gene TRBV6-5; D uncertain. This CDR3 comprises 13 residues. V was cut by 7 bases and J by 7 bases, with 14 bases left in between. Germline V gives CDR1 MNHEY, CDR2 SVGAGI. The CDR3 DNA is TGTGCCAGCACTCCCCCCGGGCGGAATGAGCAGTTCTTC. Protein product: CASTPPGRNEQFF.

This chain uses TRBV28 with TRBJ1-2; tentative D call: TRBD1 (5 bases). CDR3 length equals 15 residues. The germline gives CDR1 MDHEN, CDR2 SYDVKM. V lost 9 bases and J lost 2, with 19 bases in between. CDR3 amino acids: CASNKPGTVNYGYTF. For the CDR3, the DNA is TGTGCCAGTAATAAACCGGGGACGGTCAACTATGGCTACACCTTC.

This sequence joins TRBV11-2 and TRBJ2-7; D may correspond to TRBD1 or TRBD2 (6 bases each). The CDR3 is 18 amino acids. Germline lookup yields CDR1 SGHAT and CDR2 FQNNGV. The V end lost 4 bases, the J end lost 3 bases, and 25 bases lay between the germline ends. The CDR3 nucleotides read TGTGCCAGCAGCTCTTTATCGGCTGATACAGGGAGGCTCTACGAGCAGTACTTC. Its protein is CASSSLSADTGRLYEQYF.

This clone was observed a few times. The chain uses TRBV6-1 and TRBJ1-5, with 10 bases that match TRBD1. V dropped 1 base and J dropped 0; count of bases not matched to a gene: 24. CDR3 size: 24 residues. The germline gives CDR1 MNHNS, CDR2 SASEGT. CDR3 nucleotide sequence: TGTGCCAGCAGTGAAGTCCTGGTCCGAGCGAGGACAGGGGGTACGGGCTATAGCAATCAGCCCCAGCATTTT. This encodes CASSEVLVRARTGGTGYSNQPQHF.

V usage is TRBV15 and J usage is TRBJ1-6; TRBD1 is a possible D gene (5 bases). Per germline, CDR1 LNHNV and CDR2 YYDKDF (reference sequence). The CDR3 is 15 residues long. V lost 0 bases to trimming and J lost 11 bases, with 14 bases between them. CDR3 sequence: CATSRDGPRVAPLHF. The CDR3, as DNA: TGTGCCACCAGCAGAGATGGCCCCAGGGTGGCACCCCTCCACTTT. The whole variable domain, remainder taken from reference TRBV15 and TRBJ1-6, is DAMVIQNPRYQVTQFGKPVTLSCSQTLNHNVMYWYQQKSSQAPKLLFHYYDKDFNNEADTPDNFQSRRPNTSFCFLDIRSPGLGDTAMYLCATSRDGPRVAPLHFGNGTRLTVT.

This sequence joins TRBV28 and TRBJ1-3; D ambiguous. Germline loops: CDR1 MDHEN, CDR2 SYDVKM. CDR3 size: 17 residues. Trimming shortened V by 5 bases and J by 7 bases, and 24 bases separated the two germline ends. The CDR3 loop is CASSPDMIDHTVNTIYF. The CDR3 DNA reads TGTGCCAGCAGTCCAGATATGATCGACCATACGGTCAACACCATATATTTT.

This rearrangement joins TRBV9 to TRBJ2-1, with D uncertain. CDR1 SGDLS and CDR2 YYNGEE come from the germline V gene. With 1 base removed from V and 7 bases from J, the gap between germline ends came to 18 bases. The CDR3 totals 16 residues. The CDR3 reads CASSVSPRGSGNEQFF. In DNA form, the CDR3 reads TGTGCCAGCAGCGTATCTCCAAGAGGATCTGGGAATGAGCAGTTCTTC. The whole variable domain, filled in from reference TRBV9 and TRBJ2-1, reads DSGVTQTPKHLITATGQRVTLRCSPRSGDLSVYWYQQSLDQGLQFLIQYYNGEERAKGNILERFSAQQFPDLHSELNLSSLELGDSALYFCASSVSPRGSGNEQFFGPGTRLTVL.

The chain combines TRBV27 with TRBJ1-2; weak D call: TRBD1 (5 bases). Trimming took off 5 bases at V and 0 bases at J, with 10 bases between the two ends. This CDR3 contains 14 residues. Per the germline V gene, CDR1 is MNHEY and CDR2 is SMNVEV (reference sequence). The CDR3 sequence is CASSVGGSNYGYTF. Here the CDR3 DNA reads TGTGCCAGCAGTGTGGGGGGTTCTAACTATGGCTACACCTTC.

Only one count was recorded for this clone. The rearrangement uses TRBV28 and TRBJ1-2, with D maybe TRBD1 (5 bases). V was pared by 7 bases and J by 8 bases, with 20 bases between. CDR1 MDHEN and CDR2 SYDVKM come from the germline V gene. CDR3 length: 14 residues. The DNA for the CDR3 is TGTGCCAGCATTGAATCCCCGGGACTTTTAGGCTACACCTTC. This gives the protein CASIESPGLLGYTF.

The rearrangement uses TRBV7-8 and TRBJ2-2; the D gene could be TRBD1 or TRBD2 (6 bases each). Germline assignment: CDR1 SGHVS and CDR2 FQNEAQ. This CDR3 has 20 residues. V was shortened by 0 bases and J by 1 base, with 21 bases between the two germline ends. As DNA, the CDR3 is TGTGCCAGCAGCTTAGCCCGATTTCAGGGGACTCGCCGGAACACCGGGGAGCTGTTTTTT. This codes for CASSLARFQGTRRNTGELFF.

The chain joins TRBV6-5 to TRBJ1-6; TRBD1 matches 7 bases. Germline V CDR1 and CDR2: MNHEY, SVGAGI. The V and J ends lost 5 bases and 6 bases, in that order; junction bases with no gene match: 4. The CDR3 sequence is 14 residues long. CDR3 in DNA: TGTGCCAGCAGTAAGGGACAGCCTAATTCACCCCTCCACTTT. Protein sequence: CASSKGQPNSPLHF.

The chain recombines TRBV19 with TRBJ2-3; D could derive from TRBD1 or TRBD2 (7 bases each). Germline CDR1 reads LNHDA; CDR2 reads SQIVND (reference sequence). This CDR3 spans 18 amino acids. The V and J ends lost 5 bases and 1 base respectively, with 22 bases between them. CDR3 loop: CASSFRQGRREGTDTQYF. CDR3 bases: TGTGCCAGTAGTTTCAGACAGGGCCGTCGGGAGGGCACAGATACGCAGTATTTT.

V is TRBV2 and J is TRBJ1-1; D gene uncertain. Germline CDR1 and CDR2: SNHLY and FYNNEI. Deletions cut 8 bases from V and 3 bases from J, with 4 bases between. The CDR3 has 10 residues. CDR3 sequence: CASVYTEAFF. The CDR3 bases are TGTGCCAGCGTTTACACTGAAGCTTTCTTT.

V and J are TRBV6-5 and TRBJ2-7; a weak D match, TRBD2 (5 bases). Trimming removed 2 bases from V and 5 bases from J, with 10 bases in between. Per germline, CDR1 MNHEY and CDR2 SVGAGI. This CDR3 comprises 13 residues. CDR3 region: CASSYGGRDEQYF. DNA for the CDR3: TGTGCCAGCAGTTACGGAGGACGCGACGAGCAGTACTTC.

The rearrangement joins TRBV27 to TRBJ1-6; D is uncertain. V lost 5 bases and J lost 9, with 11 bases in between. The CDR3 runs 13 residues. Germline assignment: CDR1 MNHEY and CDR2 SMNVEV (reference sequence). The CDR3 region is CASSGPLGSPLHF. In DNA, the CDR3 is TGTGCCAGCAGTGGACCTTTGGGTTCACCCCTCCACTTT.